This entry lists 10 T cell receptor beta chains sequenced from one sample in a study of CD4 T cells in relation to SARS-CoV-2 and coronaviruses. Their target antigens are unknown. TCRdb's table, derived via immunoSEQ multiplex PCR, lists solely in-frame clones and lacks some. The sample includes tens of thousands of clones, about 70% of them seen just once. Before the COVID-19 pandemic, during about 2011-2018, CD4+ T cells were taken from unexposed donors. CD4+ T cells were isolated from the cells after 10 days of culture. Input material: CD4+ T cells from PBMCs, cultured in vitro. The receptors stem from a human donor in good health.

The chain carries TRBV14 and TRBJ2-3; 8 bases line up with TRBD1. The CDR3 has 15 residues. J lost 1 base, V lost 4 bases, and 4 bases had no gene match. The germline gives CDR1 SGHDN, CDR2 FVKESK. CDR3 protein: CASSPWGQGTDTQYF. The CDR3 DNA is TGTGCCAGCAGCCCCTGGGGACAGGGCACAGATACGCAGTATTTT.

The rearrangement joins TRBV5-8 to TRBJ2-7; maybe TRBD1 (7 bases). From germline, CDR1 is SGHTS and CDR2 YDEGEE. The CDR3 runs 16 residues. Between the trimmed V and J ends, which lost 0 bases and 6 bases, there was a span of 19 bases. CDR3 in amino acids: CASSLAAVQGGFEQYF. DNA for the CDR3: TGTGCCAGCAGCTTGGCCGCAGTCCAGGGGGGATTCGAGCAGTACTTC.

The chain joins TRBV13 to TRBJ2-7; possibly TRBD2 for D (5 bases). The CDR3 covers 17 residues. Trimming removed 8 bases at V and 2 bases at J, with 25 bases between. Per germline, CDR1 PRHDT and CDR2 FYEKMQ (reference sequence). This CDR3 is CASSNFQKRLSTYEQYF. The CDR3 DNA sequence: TGTGCCAGCTCGAATTTTCAGAAGCGGCTTTCGACCTACGAGCAGTACTTC.

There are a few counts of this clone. The CDR3 reads CASSLGQLYEQYF. In DNA, the CDR3 is TGTGCCAGCAGTTTAGGACAGCTATACGAGCAGTACTTC. The chain uses TRBV12-3 or TRBV12-4 and TRBJ2-7; D may be TRBD1 (5 bases). The CDR3 has 13 amino acids. Trimming shortened V by 1 base and J by 4 bases, and 8 bases separated the two germline ends.

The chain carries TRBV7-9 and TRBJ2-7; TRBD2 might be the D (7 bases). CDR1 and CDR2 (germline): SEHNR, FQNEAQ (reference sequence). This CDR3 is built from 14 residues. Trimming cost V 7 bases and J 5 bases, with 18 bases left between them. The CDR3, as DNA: TGTGCCAGCATCCCGAGGGGGGGGGAAGACGAGCAGTACTTC. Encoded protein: CASIPRGGEDEQYF.

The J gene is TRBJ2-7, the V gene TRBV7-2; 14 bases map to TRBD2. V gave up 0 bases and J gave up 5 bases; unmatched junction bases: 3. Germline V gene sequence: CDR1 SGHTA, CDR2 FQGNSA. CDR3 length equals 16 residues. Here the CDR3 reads CASSLAGTSGSNEQYF. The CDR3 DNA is TGTGCCAGCAGCTTAGCCGGGACTAGCGGGAGTAACGAGCAGTACTTC.

The CDR3 DNA sequence: TGTGCCAGCAGCCCATCACCGGGGACGCAGTATTTT. Its translation: CASSPSPGTQYF. The chain has TRBV4-2 and TRBJ2-3, with TRBD2 as a possible D gene (5 bases). The germline V and J ends were trimmed by 4 bases and 9 bases, with 11 bases remaining between them. The CDR3 consists of 12 residues. Germline assignment: CDR1 LGHNA and CDR2 YNFKEQ.

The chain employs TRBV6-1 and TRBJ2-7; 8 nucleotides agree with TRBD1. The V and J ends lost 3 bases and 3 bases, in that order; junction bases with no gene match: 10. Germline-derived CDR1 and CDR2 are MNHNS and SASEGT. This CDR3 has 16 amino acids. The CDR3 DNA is TGTGCCAGCAGTGACCCAGGACAGGGCGTGGGCTACGAGCAGTACTTC. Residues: CASSDPGQGVGYEQYF.

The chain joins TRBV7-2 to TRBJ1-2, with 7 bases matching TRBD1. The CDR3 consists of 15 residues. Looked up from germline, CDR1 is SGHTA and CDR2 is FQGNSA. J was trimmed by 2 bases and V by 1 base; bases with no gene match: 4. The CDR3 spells CASSLGAGQNYGYTF. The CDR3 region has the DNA TGTGCCAGCAGCTTAGGGGCGGGACAGAACTATGGCTACACCTTC.

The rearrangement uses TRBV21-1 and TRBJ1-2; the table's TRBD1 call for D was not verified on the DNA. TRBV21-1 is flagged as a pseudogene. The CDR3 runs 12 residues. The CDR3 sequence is CASSTGDYGYTF. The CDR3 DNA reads TGTGCCAGCAGCACAGGGGACTATGGCTACACCTTC.